A selection of T cell receptor beta chains follows, all from one sample in a study of identical twins. Each CDR3 protein is one row after TCRdb ran MiXCR on the 5' RACE reads. The repertoire holds hundreds of thousands of distinct CDR3 sequences, with roughly 7% as singletons. The data were also submitted as part of a second study, on yellow fever vaccine responses in identical twins.

Material: memory (CD45RO+) T cells sorted from blood. The receptor source for this set is a woman aged 18 to 35 in good health. The CDR3 runs from the conserved cysteine through the conserved F or W. D genes are given only for firm matches. Rows give clone size only sometimes, using once, few, many, or a class for an expanded clone.

v_gene	abundance	d_gene	j_gene	CDR3nt	CDR3aa
TRBV6-6	many	-	TRBJ1-4	TGTGCCAGCAGTACAGCCCGTACCGAAAAACTGTTTTTT	CASSTARTEKLFF
TRBV20-1	few	TRBD1	TRBJ2-5	TGCAGTGCTAGACACCGTCGGACAGGGCACGAAAAAGAGACCCAGTACTTC	CSARHRRTGHEKETQYF
TRBV28	many	-	TRBJ1-6	TGTGCCAGCAGTTTCCAACAGGGTCGGCATTCACCCCTCCACTTT	CASSFQQGRHSPLHF
TRBV13	many	TRBD1	TRBJ2-7	TGTGCCAGCAGCAAGGGGACAGGGGGATTAGCCTACGAGCAGTACTTC	CASSKGTGGLAYEQYF
TRBV28	many	TRBD1	TRBJ2-7	TGTGCCAGCAGTTTAGACAGGGGAGGCTACGAGCAGTACTTC	CASSLDRGGYEQYF
TRBV4-2	-	-	TRBJ2-7	TGTGCCAGCAGCCTCCAACCGACTAACCCCATGTACTTC	CASSLQPTNPMYF
TRBV6-5	few	-	TRBJ2-7	TGTGCCAGCAGTTCCCCACAGGGAGGGGAGCAGTACTTC	CASSSPQGGEQYF
TRBV12-3/TRBV12-4	many	-	TRBJ2-1	TGTGCCAGCAGTTTAGGGGGGGAGCAGTTCTTC	CASSLGGEQFF
TRBV19	-	-	TRBJ2-5	TGTGCCAGTAGCGGGGCTAAGACCCAGTACTTC	CASSGAKTQYF
TRBV12-3/TRBV12-4	many	-	TRBJ2-7	TGTGCCAGCAGTTTAGCCGTGCCAGGGCGGCACGAGCAGTACTTC	CASSLAVPGRHEQYF
TRBV7-2	-	-	TRBJ2-1	TGTGCCAGCGCCTGGGTGGCCCCCTGGAATGAGCAGTTCTTC	CASAWVAPWNEQFF
TRBV20-1	few	TRBD1	TRBJ1-1	TGCAGTGCTAGAGTTGGGCAGGGGGCGCAAGCTTTCTTT	CSARVGQGAQAFF
TRBV4-1	-	-	TRBJ1-5	TGCGCCAGCAGCCAAGATCGGGACACACAGCCCCAGCATTTT	CASSQDRDTQPQHF
TRBV6-5	-	-	TRBJ1-2	TGTGCCAGCGGTTCAGCTATCAGGGGAGGCTATGGCTACACCTTC	CASGSAIRGGYGYTF
TRBV6-5	many	TRBD2	TRBJ2-1	TGTGCCAGCAGTTCTACTAGCGTGGGGCAGTTCTTC	CASSSTSVGQFF
TRBV5-5	-	TRBD2	TRBJ2-5	TGTGCCAGCAGCTTGGTCTATACGGGGGGGCGAGAGACCCAGTACTTC	CASSLVYTGGRETQYF
TRBV27	-	-	TRBJ1-5	TGTGCCAGCAGTTTCCGGGGCTATCAGCCCCAGCATTTT	CASSFRGYQPQHF
TRBV5-1	few	TRBD1	TRBJ1-1	TGCGCCAGCAGCCCAGGGGGGGTATATACAAACACTGAAGCTTTCTTT	CASSPGGVYTNTEAFF
TRBV18	few	TRBD2	TRBJ2-3	TGTGCCAGCTCACTAGCGGGAATGAAAGATACGCAGTATTTT	CASSLAGMKDTQYF
TRBV19	-	-	TRBJ2-2	TGTGCCAGTAGTGGGGGGCTAGCGGAAAACACCGGGGAGCTGTTTTTT	CASSGGLAENTGELFF
TRBV29-1	many	TRBD2	TRBJ2-7	TGCAGCGCCGTGACTAGCGGGAGGGACATTTCCTACGAGCAGTACTTC	CSAVTSGRDISYEQYF
TRBV6-5	many	TRBD1	TRBJ1-6	TGTGCCAGCAGTTTGGACAGGGCTAATTCACCCCTCCACTTT	CASSLDRANSPLHF
TRBV5-1	-	TRBD2	TRBJ2-2	TGCGCCAGCACTGGGGTTAGCGGGAGTTCTTCCGGGGAGCTGTTTTTT	CASTGVSGSSSGELFF
TRBV7-9	-	-	TRBJ2-6	TGTGCCAGCAGCTCCAGCGGGCCTGGGGCCAACGTCCTGACTTTC	CASSSSGPGANVLTF
TRBV3-1	few	-	TRBJ2-3	TGTGCCAGCAGCCAAAATTTAAGGGATACGCAGTATTTT	CASSQNLRDTQYF
TRBV6-1	-	-	TRBJ1-5	TGTGCCAGCAGTGAAGCTCGTCAGCCCCAGCATTTT	CASSEARQPQHF
TRBV12-5	few	TRBD2	TRBJ2-1	TGTGCTAGTGGTTTGGACCTAGGACTAGCGTCCAAAGTCGCCTACAATGAGCAGTTCTTC	CASGLDLGLASKVAYNEQFF
TRBV12-3/TRBV12-4	few	TRBD2	TRBJ2-7	TGTGCCAGCAGTTTAGCGCTTTCGGGAGGGCCTTCCGAGCAGTACTTC	CASSLALSGGPSEQYF
TRBV9	few	TRBD1	TRBJ2-7	TGTGCCAGCAGCGGATCCGGGACAGTGGGGCCGGGGTACGAGCAGTACTTC	CASSGSGTVGPGYEQYF
TRBV7-3	few	-	TRBJ2-1	TGTGCCAGCGGACCCGGACCTTCAAATGAGCAGTTCTTC	CASGPGPSNEQFF
TRBV2	-	TRBD2	TRBJ2-1	TGTGCCAGCTGCTGGCTAGCGGGGGGCCAAGCGTCCTACAATGAGCAGTTCTTC	CASCWLAGGQASYNEQFF
TRBV20-1	-	-	TRBJ2-4	TGCAGTGCTAGAGATCTAGGGGGTCCGGGGTCCAAAAACATTCAGTACTTC	CSARDLGGPGSKNIQYF
TRBV9	many	TRBD1	TRBJ2-1	TGTGCCAGCAGCGTCAGTCCGGGACAGGGGGCAAATGAGCAGTTCTTC	CASSVSPGQGANEQFF
TRBV20-1	-	TRBD2	TRBJ2-7	TGCAGTGCTAGGCGATTGGGGCTAGCGGGAGACCCCTACGAGCAGTACTTC	CSARRLGLAGDPYEQYF
TRBV24-1	-	TRBD2	TRBJ2-1	TGTGCCACCAGTGATCATCCGGGACTAGCGGTACAGAATGAGCAGTTCTTC	CATSDHPGLAVQNEQFF
TRBV18	-	TRBD1	TRBJ2-5	TGTGCCAGCTCACGGGACAGTGTCCATGGGGTGGAGACCCAGTACTTC	CASSRDSVHGVETQYF
TRBV2	few	-	TRBJ2-1	TGTGCCAGCAGGGGCCGGGCAGATAATGAGCAGTTCTTC	CASRGRADNEQFF
TRBV28	few	TRBD2	TRBJ2-7	TGTGCCAGCGGGACTAGCGGGAGATACGAGCAGTACTTC	CASGTSGRYEQYF
TRBV3-1	-	-	TRBJ1-3	TGTGCCAGCAGCGAAACAGGCTCTGGAAACACCATATATTTT	CASSETGSGNTIYF
TRBV7-9	few	-	TRBJ2-3	TGTGCTGGGAGAGACACAGATACGCAGTATTTT	CAGRDTDTQYF
TRBV6-1	-	-	TRBJ1-1	TGTGCCAGCAGTGACGGTAGGAACACTGAAGCTTTCTTT	CASSDGRNTEAFF
TRBV12-3/TRBV12-4	many	-	TRBJ1-2	TGTGCCACCCAGTTGGGGATAGGGGTGAACTATGGCTACACCTTC	CATQLGIGVNYGYTF
TRBV5-4	-	-	TRBJ1-1	TGTGCCAGCAGCCCAACTCGGACAGCGATGAACACTGAAGCTTTCTTT	CASSPTRTAMNTEAFF
TRBV5-1	many	-	TRBJ1-1	TGCGCCAGCAGCTTGGTGACAACGGCTGAAGCTTTCTTT	CASSLVTTAEAFF
TRBV29-1	-	TRBD2	TRBJ2-1	TGCAGCGTTCTAGCGGGAGGGCCTAATGAGCAGTTCTTC	CSVLAGGPNEQFF
TRBV21-1	few	-	TRBJ1-1	TGTGCCAGCAGCAAGAAGAGACAGGGTTGCACTGAAGCTTTCTTT	CASSKKRQGCTEAFF
TRBV10-3	few	-	TRBJ1-2	TGTGCCGCCCTGAGCGGCCTTTTCCTCACCTTC	CAALSGLFLTF
TRBV28	-	-	TRBJ1-6	TGTGCCAGCAGTTTAAAGAGTGGAGCTTCACCCCTCCACTTT	CASSLKSGASPLHF
TRBV12-3/TRBV12-4	-	-	TRBJ1-6	TGTGCCAGCAGTGACCAGGGTGCTTATAATTCACCCCTCCACTTT	CASSDQGAYNSPLHF
TRBV12-3/TRBV12-4	many	-	TRBJ1-1	TGTGCCAGCAGATCAGACGGTTCCACTGAAGCTTTCTTT	CASRSDGSTEAFF
TRBV6-1	-	-	TRBJ1-5	TGTGCCAGCAGTCAAGCCACCAATCAGCCCCAGCATTTT	CASSQATNQPQHF
TRBV5-4	-	-	TRBJ2-1	TGTGCCAGCAGCTTAAACCGGGGAACTTCCTACAATGAGCAGTTCTTC	CASSLNRGTSYNEQFF
TRBV5-1	many	TRBD1	TRBJ2-5	TGCGCCAGCAGACAGAGGGCTGACAGGGCTGATGAGACCCAGTACTTC	CASRQRADRADETQYF
TRBV10-3	-	-	TRBJ1-5	TGTGCCATCAGCGACGGGGGAGATCAGCCCCAGCATTTT	CAISDGGDQPQHF
TRBV25-1	-	TRBD2	TRBJ2-1	TGTGCCAGCAGTGAAGTAGGAGGTAGCGGGAGGCCTAGCTCCTACAATGAGCAGTTCTTC	CASSEVGGSGRPSSYNEQFF
TRBV4-2	few	-	TRBJ1-1	TGTGCCAGCAGCCAAGCTTCGGGACAAGGTGAGAACACTGAAGCTTTCTTT	CASSQASGQGENTEAFF
TRBV10-2	few	-	TRBJ2-1	TGCGCCAGCAAACCCTTTTTGGCCAGCAATGAGCAGTTCTTC	CASKPFLASNEQFF
TRBV5-1	few	-	TRBJ1-2	TGCGCCAGCACCAAAGCCCAGGGGCGCGACCACTATGGCTACACCTTC	CASTKAQGRDHYGYTF
TRBV19	-	-	TRBJ2-7	TGTGCCAGTACTCAACGGGACGCTCCGACCTACGAGCAGTACTTC	CASTQRDAPTYEQYF
TRBV29-1	many	TRBD1	TRBJ2-5	TGCAGCGGACAGGGGGCAGGGCTCCAAGAGACCCAGTACTTC	CSGQGAGLQETQYF